What follows are 25 T cell receptor beta chains derived from one specimen sequenced in a study of human T cells and chemical hapten exposure. This sample's time point: pre-sensitization, week 0. Specified treatment: therapeutic diphenylcyclopropenone sensitization with weekly scalp DPC. TCRdb reprocessed the RACE reads via MiXCR and lists one record per CDR3 protein. There are a few hundred thousand distinct CDR3 sequences in the sample; 4.5% to 5.5% occur only once, and under 9.5% lies in the top ten. Specimen: whole blood, collected in connection with sensitization to the hapten diphenylcyclopropenone (DPC). The receptors originated from a woman under 30 with alopecia areata. Some clones in this sample may be carry-over from other donors' samples.

The V gene is TRBV4-3, the J gene TRBJ1-6, with D perhaps TRBD1 (6 bases). The V gene lost 0 bases and the J gene lost 8 bases, with 8 bases spanning the gap. The length of the CDR3 is 14 residues. In germline, CDR1 is LGHNA, CDR2 YSLEER. The CDR3 here is CASSQETGDSPLHF. Here the CDR3 DNA reads TGCGCCAGCAGCCAAGAGACAGGCGATTCACCCCTCCACTTT.

A few counts support this clonotype. The V and J genes are TRBV2 and TRBJ1-1; possible D gene TRBD1, 5 bases. Germline CDR1 reads SNHLY; CDR2 reads FYNNEI. V dropped 6 bases and J dropped 2 bases, with 16 bases sitting between them. The CDR3 is 15 residues long. For the CDR3, the DNA is TGTGCCAGCAGAGCGGGGGTCACCCTAAACACTGAAGCTTTCTTT. It encodes CASRAGVTLNTEAFF. The whole variable domain, filled in from reference TRBV2 and TRBJ1-1, reads EPEVTQTPSHQVTQMGQEVILRCVPISNHLYFYWYRQILGQKVEFLVSFYNNEISEKSEIFDDQFSVERPDGSNFTLKIRSTKLEDSAMYFCASRAGVTLNTEAFFGQGTRLTVV.

This clonotype was seen a handful of times. The chain has TRBV3-1 and TRBJ1-2, with D possibly matching TRBD1 (6 bases). Germline CDR1 LGHDT, CDR2 YNNKEL (reference sequence). The CDR3 consists of 14 residues. Trimming pared 1 base from V and 4 bases from J, leaving 10 bases between. The CDR3 loop reads CASSQVTGTYGYTF. DNA for the CDR3: TGTGCCAGCAGCCAAGTAACAGGGACCTATGGCTACACCTTC.

This chain links TRBV6-2 or TRBV6-3 with TRBJ1-2, with 12 bases lining up with TRBD1. Per the germline V gene, CDR1 is MNHEY and CDR2 is SVGEGT. The junction had 15 bases not matched to a gene; V was cut back by 0 bases and J by 4 bases. The CDR3 totals 20 residues. CDR3 nucleotides: TGTGCCAGCAGTTACTCACCGGGACAGGGGGCGCATCAGGTGACCTATGGCTACACCTTC. Translated: CASSYSPGQGAHQVTYGYTF.

In its sample, this clonotype was seen a few times. V gene TRBV20-1 combines with J gene TRBJ2-1, with 8 nucleotides matching TRBD2. The V and J ends lost 0 bases and 2 bases, in that order; junction bases with no gene match: 12. The CDR3 contains 18 residues. Per germline, CDR1 DFQATT and CDR2 SNEGSKA (reference sequence). Written as DNA, the CDR3 is TGCAGTGCTAGAGATTTGCTCAGGGGCGGGGGGACCTACAATGAGCAGTTCTTC. This encodes CSARDLLRGGGTYNEQFF.

In its sample, this clonotype was seen a few times. The chain has TRBV14 and TRBJ1-1; D might be TRBD1 (5 bases). The CDR3 sequence is 13 residues long. Germline lookup yields CDR1 SGHDN and CDR2 FVKESK. The V and J ends lost 2 bases and 5 bases respectively, with 9 bases between them. The CDR3 region has the DNA TGTGCCAGCAGCCAACGCAGGGAAACTGAAGCTTTCTTT. As protein: CASSQRRETEAFF.

This clonotype was found many times. This chain joins TRBV2 and TRBJ2-1; D is ambiguous. This CDR3 has 12 residues. From germline, CDR1 is SNHLY and CDR2 FYNNEI. Trimming removed 6 bases from V and 5 bases from J, with 8 bases in between. The CDR3 loop reads CASSRFNNEQFF. The CDR3 coding sequence is TGTGCCAGCAGCCGTTTCAACAATGAGCAGTTCTTC.

This clonotype occurred many times. This sequence joins TRBV6-2 or TRBV6-3 and TRBJ2-1, with 7 bases aligning to TRBD2. The germline V gene has CDR1 MNHEY and CDR2 SVGEGT. The junction had 7 bases not matched to a gene; V was cut back by 5 bases and J by 9 bases. The CDR3 has 13 residues. CDR3 protein: CASSRGLVGEQFF. The CDR3 nucleotides are TGTGCCAGCAGTAGAGGACTAGTGGGTGAGCAGTTCTTC.

This clonotype was recorded at least ten times. The chain uses TRBV29-1 and TRBJ2-3; 7 nucleotides align to TRBD2. Germline values: CDR1 SQVTM, CDR2 ANQGSEA. The V gene end was trimmed by 5 bases and the J gene end by 0 bases; junction bases not matched to a gene: 5. The CDR3 totals 14 residues. The CDR3 region is CSVSRGESTDTQYF. The CDR3 DNA reads TGCAGCGTTTCTCGGGGGGAGAGCACAGATACGCAGTATTTT.

This sequence joins TRBV20-1 and TRBJ2-7; D remains unclear. The germline V gene has CDR1 DFQATT and CDR2 SNEGSKA (reference sequence). The CDR3 runs to 15 residues. V was clipped by 0 bases and J by 4 bases, with 16 bases between them. The CDR3 loop is CSARDRYGQTYEQYF. The CDR3, as DNA: TGCAGTGCTAGAGATCGCTACGGTCAAACGTACGAGCAGTACTTC.

The chain joins TRBV3-1 to TRBJ2-6; perhaps TRBD2 as D (6 bases). The V end was cut by 2 bases, the J end by 0 bases, with 11 bases between. The CDR3 extends over 17 amino acids. Germline values: CDR1 LGHDT, CDR2 YNNKEL (reference sequence). The CDR3 DNA reads as TGTGCCAGCAGCCAATGGACCGGGGGCTCTGGGGCCAACGTCCTGACTTTC. Its translation is CASSQWTGGSGANVLTF.

The sample holds many counts of this clonotype. The chain combines TRBV7-2 with TRBJ1-2; TRBD1 might be the D (5 bases). The CDR3 sequence is 16 residues long. The germline V gene encodes CDR1 SGHTA and CDR2 FQGNSA. The V gene lost 3 bases and the J gene lost 0 bases, with 14 bases spanning the gap. The CDR3 sequence is CASSFRPAGPNYGYTF. CDR3 coding DNA: TGTGCCAGCAGCTTCCGCCCAGCAGGGCCTAACTATGGCTACACCTTC.

This clonotype was seen a handful of times. The chain recombines TRBV29-1 with TRBJ2-3; 11 bases fit TRBD2. Germline V gives CDR1 SQVTM, CDR2 ANQGSEA. J was trimmed by 3 bases and V by 3 bases; bases with no gene match: 2. The CDR3 sequence is 14 residues long. CDR3 sequence (DNA): TGCAGCGTTGATTCTAGCGGGGGGACAGATACGCAGTATTTT. This sequence encodes CSVDSSGGTDTQYF.

V and J are TRBV7-2 and TRBJ2-3, with 7 bases matching TRBD2. Germline assignment: CDR1 SGHTA and CDR2 FQGNSA. This CDR3 has 18 residues. Trimming cost V 2 bases and J 0 bases; bases outside gene matches: 11. CDR3 sequence (DNA): TGTGCCAGCAGCTTACCCTCCGGAGCGGGGCCTAGCACAGATACGCAGTATTTT. Protein sequence: CASSLPSGAGPSTDTQYF.

V usage is TRBV2 and J usage is TRBJ2-1; TRBD1 matches at 9 bases. This CDR3 is 14 amino acids long. Trimming took 5 bases from V and 9 from J; bases not matched to a gene: 8. Germline CDR1 and CDR2: SNHLY and FYNNEI. CDR3 sequence reads: CASSTGQGISEQFF. CDR3 sequence (DNA): TGTGCCAGCAGTACAGGACAGGGGATATCTGAGCAGTTCTTC.

The chain carries TRBV6-5 and TRBJ1-1; D remains ambiguous. V was shortened by 2 bases and J by 1 base, with 8 bases between the two germline ends. Germline V gives CDR1 MNHEY, CDR2 SVGAGI. The CDR3 has 14 amino acids. The CDR3 here is CASSYGPWNTEAFF. The CDR3 nucleotides read TGTGCCAGCAGTTACGGGCCCTGGAACACTGAAGCTTTCTTT.

The chain uses TRBV7-2 and TRBJ1-4; tentatively, D is TRBD1 (5 bases). The CDR3 sequence is 13 residues long. The V end was cut by 5 bases, the J end by 5 bases, with 9 bases between. The germline gives CDR1 SGHTA, CDR2 FQGNSA. In DNA form, the CDR3 reads TGTGCCAGCAGCCAGGACAAAAATGAAAAACTGTTTTTT. Its protein product is CASSQDKNEKLFF.

This clonotype was recorded at least ten times. This chain joins TRBV5-4 and TRBJ1-1, with 9 bases aligning to TRBD1. The junction had 4 bases not matched to a gene; V was cut back by 1 base and J by 0 bases. The CDR3 contains 16 residues. Germline CDR1 is SGHNT and CDR2 is YYREEE (reference sequence). The CDR3, as DNA: TGTGCCAGCAGCTTGACTGGGACAGGGATGAACACTGAAGCTTTCTTT. Translation gives CASSLTGTGMNTEAFF.

This clonotype was observed a handful of times. The chain has TRBV6-5 and TRBJ2-7, with TRBD1 identical over 11 bases. Germline V CDR1 and CDR2: MNHEY, SVGAGI. With 6 bases clipped from V and 6 bases from J, the junction kept 7 bases outside the gene matches. The CDR3 sequence is 14 residues long. The CDR3 sequence is CASSRDRGRGEQYF. In DNA, the CDR3 is TGTGCCAGCAGCCGGGACAGGGGGAGAGGCGAGCAGTACTTC.

The rearrangement links TRBV5-5 to TRBJ1-5, with TRBD1 as a possible D gene (6 bases). CDR3 length equals 15 residues. V lost 1 base and J lost 3, with 11 bases in between. Germline V CDR1 and CDR2: SGHKS, YYEKEE (reference sequence). In DNA form, the CDR3 reads TGTGCCAGCAGCTTGTCAGGGGCCCTCAATCAGCCCCAGCATTTT. This encodes CASSLSGALNQPQHF.

This clonotype has just a few counts. The gene calls are TRBV12-3 or TRBV12-4 and TRBJ1-3, with a possible D match to TRBD1 (5 bases). This CDR3 is 17 amino acids long. V was shortened by 1 base and J by 1 base, with 14 bases between the two germline ends. The CDR3 here is CASSLEQARGSGNTIYF. CDR3 bases: TGTGCCAGCAGTTTAGAACAGGCAAGAGGGTCTGGAAACACCATATATTTT.

The J gene is TRBJ1-2, the V gene TRBV4-3; tentatively, D is TRBD1 (5 bases). Germline V lookup: CDR1 LGHNA, CDR2 YSLEER. The CDR3 loop spans 14 amino acids. Trimming took off 0 bases at V and 8 bases at J, with 13 bases between the two ends. CDR3 sequence reads: CASSQEAGCCGYTF. CDR3 DNA: TGCGCCAGCAGCCAAGAGGCAGGGTGCTGCGGCTACACCTTC.

This clonotype has a count of ten or more. V gene TRBV3-1 combines with J gene TRBJ1-1, with TRBD1 as a possible D gene (6 bases). The V end lost 0 bases, the J end lost 1 base, and 12 bases lay between the germline ends. The CDR3 length is 16 residues. Germline CDR1 LGHDT, CDR2 YNNKEL (reference sequence). In nucleotides, the CDR3 is TGTGCCAGCAGCCAAGAACGTGCGACAGGGAACACTGAAGCTTTCTTT. The encoded protein is CASSQERATGNTEAFF.

This clonotype was recorded at least ten times. This sequence joins TRBV7-2 and TRBJ1-2; 7 bases match TRBD1. Germline V gene data show CDR1 as SGHTA and CDR2 as FQGNSA. Trimming cost V 3 bases and J 4 bases; bases outside gene matches: 2. The CDR3 runs 13 residues. CDR3 in amino acids: CASSLGQIYGYTF. CDR3 coding DNA: TGTGCCAGCAGCTTGGGACAGATCTATGGCTACACCTTC.

This chain links TRBV7-2 with TRBJ2-7; D assignment may be TRBD1 or TRBD2 (5 bases each). The CDR3 totals 13 residues. CDR1 is SGHTA, CDR2 FQGNSA, per germline. V lost 3 bases and J lost 4, with 10 bases in between. The CDR3 is CASSLSGRYEQYF. The CDR3, as DNA: TGTGCCAGCAGCTTGTCGGGGCGATACGAGCAGTACTTC.